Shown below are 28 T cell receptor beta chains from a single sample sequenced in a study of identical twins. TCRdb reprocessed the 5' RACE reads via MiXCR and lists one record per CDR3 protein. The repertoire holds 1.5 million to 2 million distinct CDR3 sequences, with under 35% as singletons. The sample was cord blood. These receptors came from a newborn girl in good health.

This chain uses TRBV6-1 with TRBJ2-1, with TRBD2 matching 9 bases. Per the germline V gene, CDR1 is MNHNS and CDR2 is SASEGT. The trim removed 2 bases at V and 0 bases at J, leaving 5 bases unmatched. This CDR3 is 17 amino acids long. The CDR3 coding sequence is TGTGCCAGCAGTGAAAGACTAGCGGACCACTCCTACAATGAGCAGTTCTTC. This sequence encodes CASSERLADHSYNEQFF.

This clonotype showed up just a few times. For the CDR3, the DNA is TGCAGCGTTCAGGGATTTAACACTGAAGCTTTCTTT. Protein: CSVQGFNTEAFF. The rearrangement links TRBV29-1 to TRBJ1-1, with D perhaps matching TRBD1 (5 bases). Germline loops: CDR1 SQVTM, CDR2 ANQGSEA. The V gene lost 5 bases and the J gene lost 2 bases, with 9 bases spanning the gap. This CDR3 region has 12 residues.

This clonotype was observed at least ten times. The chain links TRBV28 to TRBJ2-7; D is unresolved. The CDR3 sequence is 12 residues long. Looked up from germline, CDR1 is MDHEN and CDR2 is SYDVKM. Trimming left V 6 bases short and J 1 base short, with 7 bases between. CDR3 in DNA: TGTGCCAGCAGACAAGGGTCCTACGAGCAGTACTTC. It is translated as CASRQGSYEQYF. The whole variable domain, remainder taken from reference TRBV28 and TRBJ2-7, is DVKVTQSSRYLVKRTGEKVFLECVQDMDHENMFWYRQDPGLGLRLIYFSYDVKMKEKGDIPEGYSVSREKKERFSLILESASTNQTSMYLCASRQGSYEQYFGPGTRLTVT.

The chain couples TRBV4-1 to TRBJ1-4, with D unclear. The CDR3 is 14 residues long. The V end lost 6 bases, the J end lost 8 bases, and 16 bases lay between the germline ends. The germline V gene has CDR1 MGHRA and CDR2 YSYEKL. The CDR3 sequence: CASSRSAPSEKLFF. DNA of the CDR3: TGCGCCAGCAGTCGATCAGCTCCAAGCGAAAAACTGTTTTTT.

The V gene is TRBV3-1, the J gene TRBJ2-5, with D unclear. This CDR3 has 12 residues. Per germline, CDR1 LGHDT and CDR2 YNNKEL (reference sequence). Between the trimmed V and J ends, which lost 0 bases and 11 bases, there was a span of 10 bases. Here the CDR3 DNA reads TGTGCCAGCAGCCAAGAAGGAACCACGCAGTACTTC. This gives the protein CASSQEGTTQYF.

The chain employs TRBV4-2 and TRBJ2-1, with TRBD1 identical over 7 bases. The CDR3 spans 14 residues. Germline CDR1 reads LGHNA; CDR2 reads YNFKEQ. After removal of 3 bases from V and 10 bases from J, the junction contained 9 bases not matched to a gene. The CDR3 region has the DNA TGTGCCAGCAGCCAGGACAGGATGACCTACGAGCAGTTCTTC. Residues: CASSQDRMTYEQFF.

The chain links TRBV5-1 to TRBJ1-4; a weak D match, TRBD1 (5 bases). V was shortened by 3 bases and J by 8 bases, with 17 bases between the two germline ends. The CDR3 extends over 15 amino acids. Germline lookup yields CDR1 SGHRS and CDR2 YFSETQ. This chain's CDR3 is CASSSTPGTEEKLFF. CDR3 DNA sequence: TGCGCCAGCAGCTCCACCCCCGGGACGGAAGAAAAACTGTTTTTT.

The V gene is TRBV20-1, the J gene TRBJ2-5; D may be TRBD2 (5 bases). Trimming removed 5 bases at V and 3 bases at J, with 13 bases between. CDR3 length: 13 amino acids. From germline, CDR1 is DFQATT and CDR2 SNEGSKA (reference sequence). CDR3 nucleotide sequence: TGCAGTGCTCCCTCACTACTAGAAGAGACCCAGTACTTC. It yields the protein CSAPSLLEETQYF.

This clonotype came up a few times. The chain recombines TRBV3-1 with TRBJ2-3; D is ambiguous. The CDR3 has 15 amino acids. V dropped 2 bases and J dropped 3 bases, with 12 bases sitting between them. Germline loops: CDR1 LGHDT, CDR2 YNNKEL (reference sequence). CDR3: CASSQLERPTDTQYF. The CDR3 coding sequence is TGTGCCAGCAGCCAATTAGAGCGTCCGACAGATACGCAGTATTTT.

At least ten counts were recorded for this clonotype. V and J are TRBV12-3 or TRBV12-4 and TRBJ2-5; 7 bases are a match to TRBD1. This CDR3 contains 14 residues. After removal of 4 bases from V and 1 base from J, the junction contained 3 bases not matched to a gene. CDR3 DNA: TGTGCCAGCAGTTGGGGACAGACCCAAGAGACCCAGTACTTC. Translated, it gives CASSWGQTQETQYF.

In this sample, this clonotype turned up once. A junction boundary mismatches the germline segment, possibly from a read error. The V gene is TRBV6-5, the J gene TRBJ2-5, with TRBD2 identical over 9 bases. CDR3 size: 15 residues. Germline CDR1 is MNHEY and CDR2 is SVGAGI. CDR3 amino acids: CACSSSGRSFETQYF. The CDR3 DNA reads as TGTGCCTGCAGTTCGAGCGGGAGGTCTTTTGAGACCCAGTACTTC.

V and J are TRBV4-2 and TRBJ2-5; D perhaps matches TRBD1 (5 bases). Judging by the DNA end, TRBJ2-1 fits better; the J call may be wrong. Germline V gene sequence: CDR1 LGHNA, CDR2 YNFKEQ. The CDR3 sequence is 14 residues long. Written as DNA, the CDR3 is TGTGCCAGCAGCCAAGAAGGGGCCCAAGAGACCCAGTTCTTC. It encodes CASSQEGAQETQFF.

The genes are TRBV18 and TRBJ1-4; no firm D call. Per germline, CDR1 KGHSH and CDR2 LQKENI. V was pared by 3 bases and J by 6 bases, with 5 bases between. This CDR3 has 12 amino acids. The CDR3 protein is CASSPRDEKLFF. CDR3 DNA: TGTGCCAGCTCACCTCGGGATGAAAAACTGTTTTTT.

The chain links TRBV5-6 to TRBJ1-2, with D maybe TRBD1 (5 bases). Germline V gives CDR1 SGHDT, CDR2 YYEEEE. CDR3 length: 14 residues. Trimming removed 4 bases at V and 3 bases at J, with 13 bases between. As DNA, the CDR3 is TGTGCCAGCAGCGAAGGCGACAGCTACTATGGCTACACCTTC. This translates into CASSEGDSYYGYTF.

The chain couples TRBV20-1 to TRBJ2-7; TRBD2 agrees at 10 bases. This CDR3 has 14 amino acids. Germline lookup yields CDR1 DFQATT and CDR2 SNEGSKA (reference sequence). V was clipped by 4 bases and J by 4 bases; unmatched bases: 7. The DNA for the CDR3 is TGCAGTGCTATTAAGCGGGGGGGAAGATACGAGCAGTACTTC. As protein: CSAIKRGGRYEQYF.

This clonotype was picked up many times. The CDR3 sequence is CATSDFQETQYF. CDR3 nucleotides: TGTGCCACCAGTGATTTCCAAGAGACCCAGTACTTC. The chain is built from TRBV24-1 and TRBJ2-5; the D is unclear. Germline-derived CDR1 and CDR2 are KGHDR and SFDVKD. Deletions cut 1 base from V and 1 base from J, with 0 bases between. This CDR3 spans 12 amino acids.

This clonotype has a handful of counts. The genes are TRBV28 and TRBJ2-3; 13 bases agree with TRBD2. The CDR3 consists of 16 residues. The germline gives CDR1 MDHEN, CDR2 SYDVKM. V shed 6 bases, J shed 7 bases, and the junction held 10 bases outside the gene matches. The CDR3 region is CASSPGLAGVWNTQYF. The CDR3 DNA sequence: TGTGCCAGCAGCCCCGGACTAGCGGGAGTATGGAATACGCAGTATTTT. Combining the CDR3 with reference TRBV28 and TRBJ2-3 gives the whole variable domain DVKVTQSSRYLVKRTGEKVFLECVQDMDHENMFWYRQDPGLGLRLIYFSYDVKMKEKGDIPEGYSVSREKKERFSLILESASTNQTSMYLCASSPGLAGVWNTQYFGPGTRLTVL.

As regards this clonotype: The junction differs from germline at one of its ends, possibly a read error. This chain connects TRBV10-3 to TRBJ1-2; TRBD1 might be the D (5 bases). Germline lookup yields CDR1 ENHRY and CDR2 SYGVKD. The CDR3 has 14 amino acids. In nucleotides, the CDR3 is TGTGCCATCAGTGGTAAGACAGTCAACTATGGCCACACCTTC. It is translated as CAISGKTVNYGHTF.

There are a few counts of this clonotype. The chain's CDR3 is CASSLSWAGVETQYF. The CDR3 region has the DNA TGTGCCAGCAGTTTATCGTGGGCGGGAGTTGAGACCCAGTACTTC. The rearrangement joins TRBV27 to TRBJ2-5; TRBD2 matches at 7 bases. There are 15 residues in the CDR3. Trimming at V came to 0 bases and at J to 5 bases, leaving 6 bases not matched to a gene. The germline CDR1 and CDR2 sequences are MNHEY and SMNVEV (reference sequence).

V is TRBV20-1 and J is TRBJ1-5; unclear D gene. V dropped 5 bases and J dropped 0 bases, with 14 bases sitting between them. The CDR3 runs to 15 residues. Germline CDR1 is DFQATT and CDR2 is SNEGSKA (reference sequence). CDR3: CSAQPGRYSNQPQHF. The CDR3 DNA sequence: TGCAGTGCTCAACCGGGGAGGTATAGCAATCAGCCCCAGCATTTT.

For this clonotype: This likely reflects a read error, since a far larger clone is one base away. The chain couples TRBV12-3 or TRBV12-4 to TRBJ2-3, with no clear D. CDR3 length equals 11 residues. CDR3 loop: CASSLGGTRYF. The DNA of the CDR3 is TGTGCCAGCAGTTTAGGGGGTACGCGGTATTTT.

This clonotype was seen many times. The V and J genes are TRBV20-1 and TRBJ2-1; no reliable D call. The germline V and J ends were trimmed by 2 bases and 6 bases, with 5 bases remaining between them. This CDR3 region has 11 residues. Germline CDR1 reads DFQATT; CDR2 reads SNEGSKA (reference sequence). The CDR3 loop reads CSARWVNEQFF. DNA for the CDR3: TGCAGTGCTAGATGGGTCAATGAGCAGTTCTTC.

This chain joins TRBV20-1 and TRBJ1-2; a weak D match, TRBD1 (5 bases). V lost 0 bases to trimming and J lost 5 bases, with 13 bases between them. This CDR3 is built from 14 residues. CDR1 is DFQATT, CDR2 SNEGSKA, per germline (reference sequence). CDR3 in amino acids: CSARDEGRAYGYTF. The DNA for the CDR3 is TGCAGTGCTAGAGATGAGGGGAGGGCTTATGGCTACACCTTC.

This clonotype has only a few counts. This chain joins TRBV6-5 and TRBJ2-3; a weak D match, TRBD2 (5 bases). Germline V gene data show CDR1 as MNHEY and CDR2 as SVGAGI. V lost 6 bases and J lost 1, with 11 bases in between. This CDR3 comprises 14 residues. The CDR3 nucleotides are TGTGCCAGCAGAGTGGGAGTGGGCACAGATACGCAGTATTTT. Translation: CASRVGVGTDTQYF.

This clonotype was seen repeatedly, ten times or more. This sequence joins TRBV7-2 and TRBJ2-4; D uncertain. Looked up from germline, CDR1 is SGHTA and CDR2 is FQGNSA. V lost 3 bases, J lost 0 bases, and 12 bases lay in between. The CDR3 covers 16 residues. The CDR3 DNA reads TGTGCCAGCAGCTTTACACTTACATTAGCCAAAAACATTCAGTACTTC. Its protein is CASSFTLTLAKNIQYF.

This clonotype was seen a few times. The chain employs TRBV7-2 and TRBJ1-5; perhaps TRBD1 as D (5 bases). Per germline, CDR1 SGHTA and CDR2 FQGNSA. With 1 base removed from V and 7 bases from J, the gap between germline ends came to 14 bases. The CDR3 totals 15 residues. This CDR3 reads CASSLEEVWGQPQHF. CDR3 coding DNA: TGTGCCAGCAGCTTAGAGGAGGTCTGGGGCCAGCCCCAGCATTTT.

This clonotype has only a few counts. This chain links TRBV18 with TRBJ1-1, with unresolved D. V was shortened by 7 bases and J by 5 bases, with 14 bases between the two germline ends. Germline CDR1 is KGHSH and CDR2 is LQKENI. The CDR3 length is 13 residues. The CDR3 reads CASLRTRETEAFF. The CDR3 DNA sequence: TGTGCCAGCTTACGGACTCGGGAAACTGAAGCTTTCTTT.

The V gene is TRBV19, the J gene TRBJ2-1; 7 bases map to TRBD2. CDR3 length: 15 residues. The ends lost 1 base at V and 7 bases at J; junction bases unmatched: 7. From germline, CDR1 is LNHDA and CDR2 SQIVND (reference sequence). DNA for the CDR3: TGTGCCAGTAGTATAGGGGGGGGTCCCTGGAATGAGCAGTTCTTC. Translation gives CASSIGGGPWNEQFF.